The 12 T cell receptor beta chains presented below share a single source sample, sequenced in a study of cytotoxic CD8 clonotypes in ibrutinib-treated CLL. Clones were sequenced by immunoSEQ multiplex PCR, and TCRdb holds only the in-frame ones, with some missing. Among about 150,000 clones, 79% were seen once, and the ten largest hold roughly 13%. The sample here was PBMCs, taken after 12 months of ibrutinib treatment. All receptors derive from a human donor with chronic lymphocytic leukemia.

The rearrangement uses TRBV6-6 and TRBJ2-7, with 7 nucleotides matching TRBD1. The germline V gene has CDR1 MNHNY and CDR2 SVGAGI (reference sequence). V was clipped by 2 bases and J by 8 bases; unmatched bases: 12. This CDR3 contains 15 residues. The CDR3 sequence: CASSYRDSSPRQQYF. The CDR3 nucleotides are TGTGCCAGCAGTTACCGGGACAGCTCTCCCCGGCAGCAGTACTTC.

This chain joins TRBV6-5 and TRBJ2-7; 7 bases align to TRBD1. Germline CDR1 and CDR2: MNHEY and SVGAGI. With 5 bases clipped from V and 2 bases from J, the junction kept 9 bases outside the gene matches. The length of the CDR3 is 15 residues. The CDR3 nucleotides are TGTGCCAGCAGTAGGGACAGATTCGCGCCCTACGAGCAGTACTTC. It encodes CASSRDRFAPYEQYF.

This clone was seen a handful of times. This chain joins TRBV19 and TRBJ1-1, with D hard to call. The CDR3 extends over 12 amino acids. The V end was cut by 5 bases, the J end by 3 bases, with 7 bases between. Germline CDR1 LNHDA, CDR2 SQIVND (reference sequence). DNA for the CDR3: TGTGCCAGTAGTTTCAGGCACACTGAAGCTTTCTTT. It is translated as CASSFRHTEAFF.

This clone appeared a few times. V usage is TRBV2 and J usage is TRBJ1-1; D unclear. The germline V and J ends were trimmed by 2 bases and 5 bases, with 9 bases remaining between them. In germline, CDR1 is SNHLY, CDR2 FYNNEI. This CDR3 is built from 13 residues. The chain's CDR3 is CASSEKGWTEAFF. CDR3 nucleotide sequence: TGTGCCAGCAGTGAAAAGGGTTGGACTGAAGCTTTCTTT. The whole variable domain, remainder taken from reference TRBV2 and TRBJ1-1, is EPEVTQTPSHQVTQMGQEVILRCVPISNHLYFYWYRQILGQKVEFLVSFYNNEISEKSEIFDDQFSVERPDGSNFTLKIRSTKLEDSAMYFCASSEKGWTEAFFGQGTRLTVV.

The gene calls are TRBV7-9 and TRBJ2-5; the match to TRBD2 covers 7 bases. Germline V gene sequence: CDR1 SEHNR, CDR2 FQNEAQ (reference sequence). CDR3 length: 13 amino acids. The V segment lost 11 bases and the J segment 5 bases; nucleotides outside the gene matches: 11. CDR3 residues: CAQAIAGAETQYF. Here the CDR3 DNA reads TGTGCCCAGGCCATAGCGGGCGCGGAGACCCAGTACTTC.

This chain uses TRBV5-6 with TRBJ1-2, with D perhaps matching TRBD1 (5 bases). The V and J ends lost 0 bases and 2 bases respectively, with 20 bases between them. The length of the CDR3 is 18 residues. The germline V gene has CDR1 SGHDT and CDR2 YYEEEE. CDR3 loop: CASSLVGGADLLNYGYTF. The CDR3 DNA reads as TGTGCCAGCAGCTTGGTAGGTGGGGCCGACCTCTTAAACTATGGCTACACCTTC.

The chain has TRBV11-1 and TRBJ2-7, with D tentatively TRBD1 (6 bases). CDR3 length: 14 residues. Trimming took off 5 bases at V and 4 bases at J, with 15 bases between the two ends. Germline-derived CDR1 and CDR2 are SGHAT and FQDESV (reference sequence). The CDR3 nucleotides are TGTGCCAGCAGCCCCCTCGGGACAACATACGAGCAGTACTTC. Encoded protein: CASSPLGTTYEQYF.

The gene calls are TRBV28 and TRBJ2-7; D tentatively reads TRBD1 or TRBD2 (5 bases each). CDR1 and CDR2 (germline): MDHEN, SYDVKM. V shed 5 bases and J shed 2 bases, with 16 bases lying between them. This CDR3 is built from 15 residues. The CDR3 reads CASSPPGRGAYEQYF. The CDR3 nucleotides are TGTGCCAGCAGTCCTCCGGGACGGGGAGCCTACGAGCAGTACTTC.

The V gene is TRBV18, the J gene TRBJ2-3, with a tentative D call TRBD2 (6 bases). The germline gives CDR1 KGHSH, CDR2 LQKENI. V was shortened by 1 base and J by 4 bases, with 12 bases between the two germline ends. The CDR3 consists of 15 residues. This CDR3 reads CASSPRNGGSDTQYF. The CDR3 DNA follows: TGTGCCAGCTCACCACGGAACGGGGGATCAGATACGCAGTATTTT.

This chain links TRBV9 with TRBJ2-5, with TRBD2 identical over 7 bases. This CDR3 region has 16 residues. CDR1 SGDLS and CDR2 YYNGEE come from the germline V gene. V shed 0 bases, J shed 4 bases, and the junction held 9 bases outside the gene matches. In nucleotides, the CDR3 is TGTGCCAGCAGCGTAGGAAGGGGAGGGAGTGGAGAGACCCAGTACTTC. This sequence encodes CASSVGRGGSGETQYF.

The rearrangement joins TRBV5-5 to TRBJ1-3; D is possibly TRBD1 (5 bases). Germline-derived CDR1 and CDR2 are SGHKS and YYEKEE (reference sequence). The ends were cut back, 1 base at V and 3 bases at J, with 8 bases in the middle. The CDR3 covers 14 residues. CDR3 region: CASSLSGYGNTIYF. Written as DNA, the CDR3 is TGTGCCAGCAGCTTGTCAGGGTATGGAAACACCATATATTTT.

V gene TRBV15 combines with J gene TRBJ2-2; a weak D match, TRBD1 (5 bases). V was shortened by 0 bases and J by 6 bases, with 14 bases between the two germline ends. CDR3 length: 16 residues. The germline CDR1 and CDR2 sequences are LNHNV and YYDKDF (reference sequence). CDR3 protein: CATSRDWAGWPGELFF. The CDR3 bases are TGTGCCACCAGCAGAGATTGGGCAGGGTGGCCCGGGGAGCTGTTTTTT. Combining the CDR3 with reference TRBV15 and TRBJ2-2 gives the whole variable domain DAMVIQNPRYQVTQFGKPVTLSCSQTLNHNVMYWYQQKSSQAPKLLFHYYDKDFNNEADTPDNFQSRRPNTSFCFLDIRSPGLGDTAMYLCATSRDWAGWPGELFFGEGSRLTVL.